The next 21 T cell receptor beta chains were all read from a single sample in a study of blood T cell repertoires in COVID-19. Sequencing was performed with immunoSEQ multiplex PCR; in TCRdb, only in-frame clones are kept and a portion is missing. The top ten clones hold over 4% of a sample with some 160,000 clones, 75% to 85% of them seen once. Sequenced input: peripheral blood. These receptors were taken from a woman between 45 and 60 years old with acute or convalescent COVID-19.

The rearrangement uses TRBV27 and TRBJ1-2; tentatively, D is TRBD1 (5 bases). The CDR3 length is 15 residues. The germline gives CDR1 MNHEY, CDR2 SMNVEV (reference sequence). Deletions cut 2 bases from V and 4 bases from J, with 14 bases between. CDR3 region: CASSLERGLTYGYTF. For the CDR3, the DNA is TGTGCCAGCAGTTTAGAAAGGGGCCTGACCTATGGCTACACCTTC.

The chain is built from TRBV24-1 and TRBJ2-3, with 7 bases matching TRBD1. The CDR3 has 14 amino acids. Germline loops: CDR1 KGHDR, CDR2 SFDVKD. The V gene end was trimmed by 4 bases and the J gene end by 5 bases; junction bases not matched to a gene: 5. The CDR3 DNA reads TGTGCCACCAGTGACTCGACAGGGAGAGATACGCAGTATTTT. It translates to CATSDSTGRDTQYF.

This clone was recorded a few times. V is TRBV19 and J is TRBJ1-4; 8 bases are a match to TRBD1. Looked up from germline, CDR1 is LNHDA and CDR2 is SQIVND (reference sequence). Trimming removed 5 bases from V and 2 bases from J; junction bases left unmatched: 4. The CDR3 sequence is 15 residues long. This CDR3 is CASSPTGVTNEKLFF. The CDR3 coding sequence is TGTGCCAGTAGTCCGACAGGGGTGACTAATGAAAAACTGTTTTTT.

CDR3: CASSLDLSVGANVLTF. For the CDR3, the DNA is TGTGCCAGCAGCTTAGATCTATCCGTTGGGGCCAACGTCCTGACTTTC. The chain is built from TRBV7-6 and TRBJ2-6; the D is unclear. The CDR3 totals 16 residues. Germline V gives CDR1 SGHVS, CDR2 FNYEAQ. V was pared by 1 base and J by 3 bases, with 10 bases between.

The V and J genes are TRBV2 and TRBJ1-4, with D possibly TRBD1 on 5 matching bases. V lost 0 bases and J 7 bases, leaving 6 bases between the germline ends. The CDR3 sequence is 13 residues long. Germline V lookup: CDR1 SNHLY, CDR2 FYNNEI. The CDR3 loop reads CASSEAGVEKLFF. The CDR3 DNA follows: TGTGCCAGCAGTGAAGCAGGGGTTGAAAAACTGTTTTTT.

The V and J genes are TRBV10-3 and TRBJ2-3; 12 positions match TRBD2. CDR3 length equals 15 residues. Germline V gene sequence: CDR1 ENHRY, CDR2 SYGVKD. V was clipped by 8 bases and J by 3 bases; unmatched bases: 6. CDR3 protein: CAIRRTSGDTDTQYF. CDR3 nucleotides: TGTGCCATCCGTCGGACTAGCGGGGATACAGATACGCAGTATTTT.

In this sample, this clone turned up a few times. CDR3 sequence: CASSYSKAGGYEQYF. CDR3 DNA: TGTGCCAGCAGTTACTCGAAGGCGGGGGGTTACGAGCAGTACTTC. V and J are TRBV6-5 and TRBJ2-7; 8 positions agree with TRBD2. The ends lost 0 bases at V and 4 bases at J; junction bases unmatched: 5. Germline V gene lookup returns CDR1 MNHEY and CDR2 SVGAGI. CDR3 length equals 15 residues.

The chain has TRBV5-1 and TRBJ1-4; TRBD1 matches 8 bases. The junction had 9 bases not matched to a gene; V was cut back by 4 bases and J by 7 bases. The germline V gene has CDR1 SGHRS and CDR2 YFSETQ. The CDR3 consists of 15 residues. In DNA form, the CDR3 reads TGCGCCAGCAGCCCTCAGGGGGCTAGGGGTGAAAAACTGTTTTTT. It yields the protein CASSPQGARGEKLFF.

The chain uses TRBV13 and TRBJ1-2; 7 bases map to TRBD1. This CDR3 has 15 residues. Germline CDR1 and CDR2: PRHDT and FYEKMQ (reference sequence). Trimming at V came to 4 bases and at J to 4 bases, leaving 9 bases not matched to a gene. CDR3 sequence reads: CASSSTDRKIYGYTF. Written as DNA, the CDR3 is TGTGCCAGCAGCTCCACGGACAGGAAGATCTATGGCTACACCTTC.

The chain combines TRBV4-3 with TRBJ1-1; D not certain. The CDR3 consists of 15 residues. Trimming cost V 1 base and J 1 base, with 10 bases left between them. CDR1 is LGHNA and CDR2 is YSLEER in the germline V gene. The CDR3 reads CASSQVLYGNTEAFF. CDR3 DNA: TGCGCCAGCAGCCAAGTATTGTACGGGAACACTGAAGCTTTCTTT.

This chain joins TRBV27 and TRBJ1-5; a weak D match, TRBD1 (6 bases). The CDR3 spans 14 residues. The V end lost 6 bases, the J end lost 4 bases, and 13 bases lay between the germline ends. In germline, CDR1 is MNHEY, CDR2 SMNVEV (reference sequence). This chain's CDR3 is CASRQGSFNQPQHF. The CDR3 coding sequence is TGTGCCAGCAGACAGGGCTCCTTTAATCAGCCCCAGCATTTT.

The chain is built from TRBV6-6 and TRBJ1-5; the match to TRBD1 covers 9 bases. Germline V gene lookup returns CDR1 MNHNY and CDR2 SVGAGI (reference sequence). The CDR3 is 15 residues long. Losses at the gene ends were 5 bases for V and 6 bases for J; bases not matched to a gene: 8. CDR3 DNA: TGTGCCAGCAGTGCACAGGGGGCGCCGGGTCAGCCCCAGCATTTT. The encoded protein is CASSAQGAPGQPQHF.

This clone was detected once. V is TRBV7-8 and J is TRBJ1-4; TRBD1 is a possible D gene (5 bases). The CDR3 consists of 16 residues. V lost 0 bases, J lost 7 bases, and 15 bases lay in between. Germline CDR1 and CDR2: SGHVS and FQNEAQ. The CDR3: CASSLARGDLGEKLFF. The CDR3 coding sequence is TGTGCCAGCAGCTTAGCGCGGGGGGACTTGGGTGAAAAACTGTTTTTT.

The chain recombines TRBV7-2 with TRBJ1-2; a possible D gene is TRBD1 (5 bases). Germline V lookup: CDR1 SGHTA, CDR2 FQGNSA. The CDR3 totals 14 residues. V lost 1 base and J lost 2, with 8 bases in between. CDR3 residues: CASSLEGLNYGYTF. The CDR3 DNA sequence: TGTGCCAGCAGCTTAGAGGGGTTGAACTATGGCTACACCTTC.

With respect to this clone: No conserved phenylalanine or tryptophan ends this CDR3, so it is likely a read error. It is unclear where the CDR3 begins or ends on the DNA, so no DNA is shown, and the CDR3 is as TCRdb lists it. This chain links TRBV7-9 with TRBJ1-2; the D call of TRBD1 is as the table states it, not checked on the DNA. The CDR3 extends over 15 residues, inclusive of both ends. CDR1 SEHNR and CDR2 FQNEAQ come from the germline V gene (reference sequence). CDR3 sequence: CASSATGTATPVLFL.

This chain joins TRBV4-3 and TRBJ2-3, with a weak D call TRBD1 (5 bases). Germline CDR1 and CDR2: LGHNA and YSLEER. The V end lost 1 base, the J end lost 2 bases, and 7 bases lay between the germline ends. The CDR3 has 14 residues. Here the CDR3 DNA reads TGCGCCAGCAGCCAAGGACAGACCACAGATACGCAGTATTTT. As protein: CASSQGQTTDTQYF.

This clone was counted a single time. The chain recombines TRBV24-1 with TRBJ2-1; 11 positions match TRBD2. Germline lookup yields CDR1 KGHDR and CDR2 SFDVKD. There are 13 residues in the CDR3. Trimming removed 7 bases from V and 10 bases from J; junction bases left unmatched: 5. As DNA, the CDR3 is TGTGCCACCAGGCTACTAGCGGGAGCCGAGCAGTTCTTC. Protein sequence: CATRLLAGAEQFF.

This clone has more than one count but fewer than ten. V is TRBV7-8 and J is TRBJ1-4, with D uncertain. Germline V lookup: CDR1 SGHVS, CDR2 FQNEAQ. The V end was cut by 1 base, the J end by 5 bases, with 14 bases between. The CDR3 runs to 16 residues. This CDR3 is CASSLGPPQRNEKLFF. DNA of the CDR3: TGTGCCAGCAGCTTAGGGCCACCACAAAGAAATGAAAAACTGTTTTTT.

This clone occurred a few times. The J gene is TRBJ2-7, the V gene TRBV28; 11 nucleotides align to TRBD2. With 2 bases clipped from V and 9 bases from J, the junction kept 12 bases outside the gene matches. Germline CDR1 and CDR2: MDHEN and SYDVKM. This CDR3 has 16 amino acids. The CDR3 nucleotides read TGTGCCAGCAGTTTAAGATTGCTAGCGGGGGGCTCGCGGCAGTACTTC. This encodes CASSLRLLAGGSRQYF.

The chain links TRBV28 to TRBJ2-2, with D possibly matching TRBD1 (5 bases). The CDR3 length is 14 residues. V was clipped by 2 bases and J by 4 bases, with 8 bases between them. Germline CDR1 and CDR2: MDHEN and SYDVKM. The CDR3 DNA reads TGTGCCAGCAGTTTAGGCAGGGTCACCGGGGAGCTGTTTTTT. Protein sequence: CASSLGRVTGELFF.

This sequence joins TRBV28 and TRBJ2-2, with unresolved D. Trimming took off 6 bases at V and 2 bases at J, with 16 bases between the two ends. The CDR3 is 16 amino acids. In germline, CDR1 is MDHEN, CDR2 SYDVKM. The CDR3 region is CASRLTAADNTGELFF. For the CDR3, the DNA is TGTGCCAGCAGATTAACAGCCGCCGATAACACCGGGGAGCTGTTTTTT.